Presented here are 17 T cell receptor beta chains from one specimen sequenced in a study of regulatory T cells in long-lasting Graves disease. Relying on iRepertoire HTBI primers and Arm-PCR of CDR3 regions, the team built TCR beta libraries. Using its own MiXCR run on the multiplex PCR reads, TCRdb lists one record per CDR3 protein. Of roughly 470,000 distinct CDR3 sequences listed, less than 25% are singletons. Time point: persistent/refractory GD, antithyroid drugs over 5 years with positive TRAb. There was RNA extracted from PBMCs, and the TCR library was made from it. The sequencing used peripheral blood mononuclear cells (PBMCs), collected when the disease was refractory, from a patient treated with antithyroid drugs. The receptors stem from a female donor with Graves disease.

The chain joins TRBV7-2 to TRBJ1-3; TRBD1 might be the D (6 bases). Germline assignment: CDR1 SGHTA and CDR2 FQGNSA. V lost 3 bases and J 0 bases, leaving 9 bases between the germline ends. The CDR3 length is 15 residues. The CDR3 sequence is CASSFQQGSGNTIYF. The CDR3 region has the DNA TGTGCCAGCAGCTTCCAACAGGGCTCTGGAAACACCATATATTTT.

This clonotype was recorded at least ten times. The rearrangement joins TRBV27 to TRBJ2-7; D call uncertain. Germline V gives CDR1 MNHEY, CDR2 SMNVEV (reference sequence). The V gene lost 5 bases and the J gene lost 0 bases, with 8 bases spanning the gap. The CDR3 has 13 amino acids. For the CDR3, the DNA is TGTGCCAGCAGTACACGTAGCTCCTACGAGCAGTACTTC. Translation: CASSTRSSYEQYF.

This clonotype was counted at least ten times. The chain links TRBV12-3 or TRBV12-4 to TRBJ1-5; D call uncertain. Trimming took 3 bases from V and 4 from J, leaving 7 bases between them. The CDR3 length is 13 residues. In DNA form, the CDR3 reads TGTGCCAGCAGTTTCGGGAAAAATCAGCCCCAGCATTTT. This gives the protein CASSFGKNQPQHF.

Remarks on this clonotype: One end of the junction is discordant with germline, which a read error may explain. The V call is TRBV5-1, the J call TRBJ1-1; 7 positions match TRBD1. The length of the CDR3 is 14 residues. The germline V gene encodes CDR1 SGHRS and CDR2 YFSETQ. The CDR3 loop reads CAGSSGQIGTEAFF. In nucleotides, the CDR3 is TGCGCCGGCAGCTCGGGACAGATTGGCACTGAAGCTTTCTTT.

This clonotype has only a few counts. The chain employs TRBV7-9 and TRBJ1-3; D is undetermined. From germline, CDR1 is SEHNR and CDR2 FQNEAQ (reference sequence). There are 15 residues in the CDR3. V lost 5 bases to trimming and J lost 9 bases, with 20 bases between them. The chain's CDR3 is CASSPREDDWGTIYF. Here the CDR3 DNA reads TGTGCCAGCAGCCCTCGCGAGGATGATTGGGGCACCATATATTTT.

This clonotype was picked up many times. In nucleotides, the CDR3 is TGTGCCAGCAGTTCCCCGGGGTCAGGCTCCTACGAGCAGTACTTC. As protein: CASSSPGSGSYEQYF. This rearrangement joins TRBV12-3 or TRBV12-4 to TRBJ2-7; TRBD2 might be the D (5 bases). The CDR3 is made up of 15 amino acids. Trimming shortened V by 4 bases and J by 0 bases, and 13 bases separated the two germline ends.

The table lists this clonotype with many counts. The rearrangement links TRBV7-9 to TRBJ2-5, with D perhaps TRBD2 (5 bases). Germline V gene sequence: CDR1 SEHNR, CDR2 FQNEAQ (reference sequence). With 4 bases removed from V and 4 bases from J, the gap between germline ends came to 16 bases. The CDR3 is made up of 15 amino acids. The CDR3 DNA follows: TGTGCCAGCAGCTCAATCCCGGACTCCTTAGAGACCCAGTACTTC. Translation: CASSSIPDSLETQYF.

This clonotype was counted at least ten times. This chain uses TRBV13 with TRBJ2-7; possible D gene TRBD1, 6 bases. Per the germline V gene, CDR1 is PRHDT and CDR2 is FYEKMQ (reference sequence). V dropped 3 bases and J dropped 7 bases, with 16 bases sitting between them. CDR3 length equals 14 residues. The CDR3 is CASSLSQGLLEQYF. The CDR3 DNA follows: TGTGCCAGCAGCTTGAGTCAGGGGCTTTTAGAGCAGTACTTC. The full variable domain, rest sourced from reference TRBV13 and TRBJ2-7, is AAGVIQSPRHLIKEKRETATLKCYPIPRHDTVYWYQQGPGQDPQFLISFYEKMQSDKGSIPDRFSAQQFSDYHSELNMSSLELGDSALYFCASSLSQGLLEQYFGPGTRLTVT.

CDR3 nucleotides: TGTGCCAGCAGACCGACAGGGTCCGGAAACACCATATATTTT. Translation: CASRPTGSGNTIYF. The chain joins TRBV7-2 to TRBJ1-3, with 7 bases lining up with TRBD1. The CDR3 consists of 14 residues. Germline V gene sequence: CDR1 SGHTA, CDR2 FQGNSA. Losses at the gene ends were 6 bases for V and 4 bases for J; bases not matched to a gene: 6.

This clonotype was seen a handful of times. V gene TRBV20-1 combines with J gene TRBJ1-2, with 7 bases matching TRBD1. Unmatched junction bases numbered 9, after V lost 6 bases and J lost 5 bases. Germline V CDR1 and CDR2: DFQATT, SNEGSKA (reference sequence). The CDR3 length is 13 residues. The DNA for the CDR3 is TGCAGTGCCCGTCCCGGGACAGCTTATGGCTACACCTTC. Amino acids: CSARPGTAYGYTF.

This sequence joins TRBV5-6 and TRBJ2-5; 8 positions match TRBD2. CDR1 is SGHDT, CDR2 YYEEEE, per germline. CDR3 size: 17 residues. The trim removed 0 bases at V and 5 bases at J, leaving 12 bases unmatched. CDR3 residues: CASSLGSAGGLKETQYF. In DNA, the CDR3 is TGTGCCAGCAGCTTGGGATCTGCGGGAGGCCTTAAGGAGACCCAGTACTTC.

This clonotype was observed many times. The chain is built from TRBV24-1 and TRBJ1-2; 7 bases align to TRBD1. V gave up 4 bases and J gave up 4 bases; unmatched junction bases: 5. CDR3 size: 14 residues. The germline gives CDR1 KGHDR, CDR2 SFDVKD. CDR3 sequence (DNA): TGTGCCACCAGTGAGGGACAGCCACCCTATGGCTACACCTTC. Amino acids: CATSEGQPPYGYTF.

The chain links TRBV10-3 to TRBJ1-1, with D unresolved. Trimming shortened V by 7 bases and J by 1 base, and 7 bases separated the two germline ends. Germline values: CDR1 ENHRY, CDR2 SYGVKD. The CDR3 covers 12 residues. CDR3: CAINSGNTEAFF. The DNA for the CDR3 is TGTGCCATCAATTCGGGGAACACTGAAGCTTTCTTT.

The chain joins TRBV5-6 to TRBJ1-6, with 7 bases lining up with TRBD1. Germline CDR1 is SGHDT and CDR2 is YYEEEE. This CDR3 spans 15 amino acids. After removal of 4 bases from V and 9 bases from J, the junction contained 10 bases not matched to a gene. The CDR3 sequence is CASSVRYRGFSPLHF. CDR3 sequence (DNA): TGTGCCAGCAGCGTCAGATACAGGGGATTTTCACCCCTCCACTTT. The full variable domain, completed using reference TRBV5-6 and TRBJ1-6, is DAGVTQSPTHLIKTRGQQVTLRCSPKSGHDTVSWYQQALGQGPQFIFQYYEEEERQRGNFPDRFSGHQFPNYSSELNVNALLLGDSALYLCASSVRYRGFSPLHFGNGTRLTVT.

The chain links TRBV12-3 or TRBV12-4 to TRBJ2-4; a weak D match, TRBD2 (7 bases). The length of the CDR3 is 15 residues. Trimming removed 3 bases at V and 2 bases at J, with 11 bases between. The CDR3 DNA is TGTGCCAGCAGTTTCGGGGGGCGCCCCAAAAACATTCAGTACTTC. Translation gives CASSFGGRPKNIQYF.

This clonotype was observed a few times. V gene TRBV27 combines with J gene TRBJ2-7; TRBD1 or TRBD2 may be the D gene (5 bases each). The CDR3 has 15 amino acids. The germline gives CDR1 MNHEY, CDR2 SMNVEV (reference sequence). V was clipped by 5 bases and J by 3 bases, with 17 bases between them. The CDR3 region is CASSVAGIGVYEQYF. CDR3 DNA sequence: TGTGCCAGCAGTGTCGCAGGGATCGGGGTCTACGAGCAGTACTTC.

V usage is TRBV5-5 and J usage is TRBJ2-1; 8 positions match TRBD1. Per the germline V gene, CDR1 is SGHKS and CDR2 is YYEKEE (reference sequence). This CDR3 has 14 amino acids. With V trimmed by 3 bases and J by 7 bases, 6 bases remained unmatched. CDR3 loop: CASSYYTGGNEQFF. CDR3 nucleotides: TGTGCCAGCAGCTACTATACAGGGGGGAATGAGCAGTTCTTC.